This TCR beta chain was found in a study of cytomegalovirus exposure and HLA in healthy donors. PCR amplification relied on 60 Vbeta primers (plus 13 Jbeta primers). TCRdb keeps only in-frame clones here, not all; method: immunoSEQ multiplex PCR. The repertoire consists of roughly 130,000 clones, with roughly 71% occurring once and the leading ten covering less than 7%. Germline V gene data show CDR1 as SNHLY and CDR2 as FYNNEI. Between the trimmed V and J ends, which lost 2 bases and 1 base, there was a span of 11 bases. The CDR3 loop spans 15 amino acids. J is TRBJ1-1 and V is TRBV2; weak D call: TRBD1 (6 bases). Input material: PBMCs. This clonotype originated in a woman aged 50 to 65 in good health and CMV-seropositive. This chain's CDR3 is CASSEQGIGNTEAFF. The CDR3 DNA reads as TGTGCCAGCAGTGAACAGGGGATAGGGAACACTGAAGCTTTCTTT. The full variable domain, completed using reference TRBV2 and TRBJ1-1, is EPEVTQTPSHQVTQMGQEVILRCVPISNHLYFYWYRQILGQKVEFLVSFYNNEISEKSEIFDDQFSVERPDGSNFTLKIRSTKLEDSAMYFCASSEQGIGNTEAFFGQGTRLTVV.